The text below deals with one T cell receptor beta chain. This sample was taken from a study of technical replicates of blood from several donors. This table comes from immunoSEQ multiplex PCR, and its TCRdb copy is limited to in-frame clones, with some not included. The repertoire consists of 70,000 to 85,000 clones, with over 95% occurring once and the leading ten covering roughly 0.24%. This CDR3 has 17 residues. Unmatched junction bases numbered 15, after V lost 3 bases and J lost 6 bases. Germline CDR1 SGHRS, CDR2 YFSETQ. The sequenced sample consisted of T cells isolated from PBMCs. The sequence was obtained from a human donor in good health. The V gene is TRBV5-1, the J gene TRBJ2-1, with 7 bases lining up with TRBD1. CDR3 sequence (DNA): TGCGCCAGCAGCTCATATTATGGGGACAGCGCCGGCAATGAGCAGTTCTTC. Its translation is CASSSYYGDSAGNEQFF.